The 26 T cell receptor beta chains below all came from one sample that was sequenced in a study of blood T cell repertoires in COVID-19. The assay was immunoSEQ multiplex PCR, and TCRdb's table has in-frame clones only and misses some. The sample includes 200,000 to 300,000 clones, 87% of them seen just once. Sequenced material: peripheral blood. These receptor sequences come from a man aged 60 to 75 who had recovered from COVID-19.

The V gene is TRBV12-5, the J gene TRBJ2-1; D remains unclear. V lost 10 bases, J lost 2 bases, and 12 bases lay in between. CDR3 length: 13 amino acids. CDR1 and CDR2 (germline): LGHNT, FRNRAP. Written as DNA, the CDR3 is TGTGCTACCAGCCATGACACCTACAATGAGCAGTTCTTC. Translation: CATSHDTYNEQFF.

The gene calls are TRBV7-2 and TRBJ2-1; possibly TRBD2 for D (6 bases). CDR1 SGHTA and CDR2 FQGNSA come from the germline V gene. This CDR3 spans 14 amino acids. With 3 bases removed from V and 8 bases from J, the gap between germline ends came to 14 bases. The CDR3 protein is CASSFRPGGYEQFF. DNA of the CDR3: TGTGCCAGCAGCTTTAGGCCCGGAGGGTATGAGCAGTTCTTC.

DNA of the CDR3: TGTGCCAGCAGCCAGGGGAGCGGGGGCACAGATACGCAGTATTTT. Amino acid sequence: CASSQGSGGTDTQYF. V gene TRBV3-1 (or the pseudogene TRBV3-2) combines with J gene TRBJ2-3; 7 nucleotides agree with TRBD2. The CDR3 is made up of 15 amino acids. Germline trimming cut 3 bases from V and 1 base from J; bases unmatched to any gene: 4. Germline V CDR1 and CDR2: LGHDT, YNNKEL (reference sequence).

This chain links TRBV7-9 with TRBJ2-1; possibly TRBD2 for D (5 bases). V was shortened by 6 bases and J by 8 bases, with 17 bases between the two germline ends. CDR3 length: 14 residues. CDR1 is SEHNR, CDR2 FQNEAQ, per germline (reference sequence). The CDR3 region is CASSLLRVSDEQFF. CDR3 in DNA: TGTGCCAGCAGTCTTCTCCGGGTTAGCGATGAGCAGTTCTTC.

The chain couples TRBV18 to TRBJ2-1, with 11 positions matching TRBD2. Germline assignment: CDR1 KGHSH and CDR2 LQKENI. The CDR3 extends over 13 amino acids. With V trimmed by 2 bases and J by 16 bases, 7 bases remained unmatched. The CDR3 coding sequence is TGTGCCAGCTCACCAATTAGCGGGGGGGCCCTTTTCTTC. Its protein product is CASSPISGGALFF.

The chain combines TRBV10-3 with TRBJ1-2, with a weak D call TRBD1 (6 bases). Germline V gene data show CDR1 as ENHRY and CDR2 as SYGVKD. This CDR3 contains 12 residues. Trimming took 10 bases from V and 7 from J, leaving 16 bases between them. The CDR3 loop reads CATRSARGGYTF. CDR3 nucleotides: TGTGCCACTCGCTCAGCCAGGGGTGGCTACACCTTC.

The sample holds a few counts of this clone. This sample includes further DNA sequences coding for the same CDR3. The chain is built from TRBV5-1 and TRBJ1-2, with TRBD1 matching 9 bases. This CDR3 is 14 amino acids long. Germline loops: CDR1 SGHRS, CDR2 YFSETQ. The ends lost 3 bases at V and 6 bases at J; junction bases unmatched: 6. CDR3 coding DNA: TGCGCCAGCAGCTCTACAGGGGGCTCTAATGGCTACACCTTC. Translated, it gives CASSSTGGSNGYTF.

This CDR3 is CSVGQIEQFF. CDR3 nucleotides: TGCAGCGTTGGACAAATTGAGCAGTTCTTC. The chain is built from TRBV29-1 and TRBJ2-1; D unresolved. V lost 4 bases and J 9 bases, leaving 7 bases between the germline ends. CDR3 length: 10 residues. Germline-derived CDR1 and CDR2 are SQVTM and ANQGSEA.

The V and J genes are TRBV4-1 and TRBJ1-1; 8 nucleotides align to TRBD1. CDR3 length: 16 residues. The V and J ends lost 3 bases and 1 base, in that order; junction bases with no gene match: 7. Germline V gives CDR1 MGHRA, CDR2 YSYEKL. The CDR3 is CASSHARQGQNTEAFF. In nucleotides, the CDR3 is TGCGCCAGCAGCCATGCTCGACAGGGGCAGAACACTGAAGCTTTCTTT.

This chain uses TRBV11-2 with TRBJ2-3; TRBD2 matches 7 bases. Germline CDR1 and CDR2: SGHAT and FQNNGV. J gave up 2 bases and V 3 bases, and 5 bases lay outside the gene matches. The CDR3 has 15 amino acids. The CDR3 loop is CASSFMRGSTDTQYF. CDR3 in DNA: TGTGCCAGCAGCTTCATGCGGGGGTCCACAGATACGCAGTATTTT.

This chain connects TRBV5-1 to TRBJ1-1, with a possible D match to TRBD1 (5 bases). Trimming took off 0 bases at V and 1 base at J, with 10 bases between the two ends. Germline V gene data show CDR1 as SGHRS and CDR2 as YFSETQ. This CDR3 comprises 15 residues. CDR3 residues: CASSLEDIQNTEAFF. DNA for the CDR3: TGCGCCAGCAGCTTGGAGGACATTCAGAACACTGAAGCTTTCTTT.

V is TRBV7-6 and J is TRBJ2-5, with TRBD1 as a possible D gene (6 bases). CDR3 size: 13 residues. From germline, CDR1 is SGHVS and CDR2 FNYEAQ. V was cut by 4 bases and J by 9 bases, with 15 bases left in between. Here the CDR3 reads CASSSDRLGAQYF. CDR3 nucleotides: TGTGCCAGCAGCTCAGACAGGCTCGGGGCCCAGTACTTC.

The gene calls are TRBV5-6 and TRBJ2-6; D call uncertain. Germline CDR1 reads SGHDT; CDR2 reads YYEEEE. The CDR3 extends over 17 amino acids. V was cut by 2 bases and J by 0 bases, with 12 bases left in between. CDR3 in amino acids: CASSLEVRASGANVLTF. CDR3 nucleotides: TGTGCCAGCAGCTTAGAAGTAAGAGCCTCTGGGGCCAACGTCCTGACTTTC.

This chain joins TRBV24-1 and TRBJ2-5; TRBD2 matches 12 bases. Trimming cost V 3 bases and J 4 bases; bases outside gene matches: 2. Germline CDR1 and CDR2: KGHDR and SFDVKD. This CDR3 spans 15 amino acids. CDR3 protein: CATSDPSGGGETQYF. CDR3 coding DNA: TGTGCCACCAGTGATCCTAGCGGGGGGGGAGAGACCCAGTACTTC.

This clone was observed a handful of times. This sequence joins TRBV4-1 and TRBJ1-5; D is undetermined. There are 15 residues in the CDR3. Germline V lookup: CDR1 MGHRA, CDR2 YSYEKL. Trimming removed 4 bases from V and 0 bases from J, with 10 bases in between. CDR3: CASSRTGNSNQPQHF. The CDR3 region has the DNA TGCGCCAGCAGCCGGACGGGAAATAGCAATCAGCCCCAGCATTTT.

The chain couples TRBV6-5 to TRBJ1-1, with a tentative D call TRBD1 (5 bases). The CDR3 runs to 14 residues. V dropped 7 bases and J dropped 2 bases, with 14 bases sitting between them. The germline V gene has CDR1 MNHEY and CDR2 SVGAGI. Written as DNA, the CDR3 is TGTGCCAGCACCCAGGGTCGAGAAAACACTGAAGCTTTCTTT. Protein: CASTQGRENTEAFF.

The chain recombines TRBV5-5 with TRBJ2-1, with TRBD1 matching 8 bases. The CDR3 is 16 amino acids. V dropped 4 bases and J dropped 0; count of bases not matched to a gene: 6. Germline V gives CDR1 SGHKS, CDR2 YYEKEE (reference sequence). Here the CDR3 reads CASSRWTGSSYNEQFF. The DNA of the CDR3 is TGTGCCAGCAGCCGATGGACAGGGAGCTCCTACAATGAGCAGTTCTTC.

The rearrangement joins TRBV2 to TRBJ2-1; no reliable D call. V was clipped by 1 base and J by 9 bases, with 7 bases between them. This CDR3 is 12 amino acids long. Germline values: CDR1 SNHLY, CDR2 FYNNEI. The CDR3 here is CASSEGRSEQFF. DNA of the CDR3: TGTGCCAGCAGTGAAGGTAGATCTGAGCAGTTCTTC.

This sequence joins TRBV12-5 and TRBJ1-2, with unresolved D. With 0 bases removed from V and 6 bases from J, the gap between germline ends came to 11 bases. The CDR3 has 14 amino acids. CDR1 and CDR2 (germline): LGHNT, FRNRAP. CDR3 residues: CASGLVREGHGYTF. The CDR3 nucleotides are TGTGCTAGTGGTTTGGTACGGGAAGGGCATGGCTACACCTTC.

The rearrangement uses TRBV28 and TRBJ1-2; D is perhaps TRBD1 (5 bases). The V and J ends lost 3 bases and 7 bases respectively, with 27 bases between them. Germline V gene data show CDR1 as MDHEN and CDR2 as SYDVKM. This CDR3 has 18 residues. CDR3 nucleotides: TGTGCCAGCAGTTTTGGGGGGTCGGGCAGTCTGTCGAATGCTGGCTACACCTTC. Encoded protein: CASSFGGSGSLSNAGYTF.

This clone was counted a single time. This rearrangement joins TRBV10-1 to TRBJ2-3; 12 nucleotides align to TRBD2. CDR1 is WNHNN and CDR2 is SYGVQD in the germline V gene (reference sequence). J gave up 5 bases and V 3 bases, and 3 bases lay outside the gene matches. The CDR3 runs 15 residues. The CDR3 spells CASSDLAGGQDTQYF. As DNA, the CDR3 is TGCGCCAGCAGTGACCTAGCGGGGGGGCAAGATACGCAGTATTTT.

The chain joins TRBV9 to TRBJ2-1, with TRBD2 matching over 10 bases. CDR1 is SGDLS and CDR2 is YYNGEE in the germline V gene. The CDR3 runs 18 residues. The J segment lost 5 bases and the V segment lost 0 bases, leaving 11 bases of the junction unmatched. This CDR3 reads CASSVEGLAGGYNNEQFF. The CDR3, as DNA: TGTGCCAGCAGCGTAGAGGGTTTAGCGGGGGGCTACAACAATGAGCAGTTCTTC.

The gene calls are TRBV6-5 and TRBJ1-3; D gene uncertain. V lost 2 bases to trimming and J lost 8 bases, with 4 bases between them. The CDR3 is 11 residues long. Per the germline V gene, CDR1 is MNHEY and CDR2 is SVGAGI. The DNA for the CDR3 is TGTGCCAGCAGTTACCTAGACACCATATATTTT. As protein: CASSYLDTIYF.

This clone was recorded only once. This chain links TRBV6-5 with TRBJ1-1, with D unresolved. Deletions cut 7 bases from V and 0 bases from J, with 15 bases between. The CDR3 runs to 15 residues. Germline lookup yields CDR1 MNHEY and CDR2 SVGAGI. The CDR3 spells CASILRVSLNTEAFF. DNA of the CDR3: TGTGCCAGCATCTTGAGGGTCTCCTTGAACACTGAAGCTTTCTTT.

The chain couples TRBV4-1 to TRBJ1-1, with D perhaps TRBD1 (5 bases). CDR1 is MGHRA and CDR2 is YSYEKL in the germline V gene. This CDR3 is built from 15 residues. Deletions cut 1 base from V and 4 bases from J, with 13 bases between. As DNA, the CDR3 is TGCGCCAGCAGCCAAGGGGGTGAAGGGGTCACTGAAGCTTTCTTT. Translation gives CASSQGGEGVTEAFF.

This chain links TRBV2 with TRBJ2-5, with TRBD2 identical over 7 bases. The germline CDR1 and CDR2 sequences are SNHLY and FYNNEI. V trimming: 3 bases; J trimming: 7 bases; junction bases outside the gene matches: 8. The CDR3 loop spans 14 amino acids. As DNA, the CDR3 is TGTGCCAGCAGTGATAAGCGGGGTTGGGGGACCCAGTACTTC. Translating gives CASSDKRGWGTQYF.